This paragraph reports one T cell receptor beta chain. Germline-derived CDR1 and CDR2 are ENHRY and SYGVKD. This CDR3 spans 16 amino acids. Trimming took 2 bases from V and 7 from J, leaving 20 bases between them. These data come from a study of CD4+ T cells in melanoma. Assay used: immunoSEQ multiplex PCR; TCRdb lists only in-frame clones, some missing. The sample contains about 5,000 clones, about 64% of which appear only once. This chain connects TRBV10-3 to TRBJ1-2; weak D call: TRBD1 (6 bases). This sequence was found in a human donor with melanoma. Sequencing was performed on cells from a culture (not recorded whether cultured in vitro). CDR3: CAISERRRDEGGGYTF. DNA for the CDR3: TGTGCCATCAGTGAGCGACGCCGGGACGAAGGGGGTGGCTACACCTTC.